Listed here are 32 T cell receptor beta chains from one sample, sequenced in a study of shared clonotypes between healthy human individuals. The protocol was immunoSEQ multiplex PCR, while the TCRdb copy is restricted to in-frame clones and leaves out a portion. The data hold a few hundred thousand clones, with 65% to 80% observed a single time. The sequenced sample consisted of PBMCs. Receptors were obtained from a woman in her thirties or forties in good health. Some clones in this sample may be carry-over from other donors' samples.

This clone was counted a single time. The chain couples TRBV10-2 to TRBJ2-1, with 13 bases aligning to TRBD2. CDR3 size: 14 residues. V was pared by 8 bases and J by 8 bases, with 6 bases of the junction left unmatched. Germline V gene sequence: CDR1 WSHSY, CDR2 SAAADI. CDR3 nucleotide sequence: TGCGCCAGCCGACTAGCGGGAGGAACCGATGAGCAGTTCTTC. Amino acids: CASRLAGGTDEQFF.

The genes are TRBV7-8 and TRBJ1-1; 9 bases align to TRBD1. After removal of 5 bases from V and 5 bases from J, the junction contained 15 bases not matched to a gene. Per germline, CDR1 SGHVS and CDR2 FQNEAQ. The length of the CDR3 is 17 residues. CDR3 coding DNA: TGTGCCAGCAGCCCACGGCGGGACAGGGCCGGAGAAACTGAAGCTTTCTTT. The encoded protein is CASSPRRDRAGETEAFF.

The chain recombines TRBV9 with TRBJ2-7; D gene uncertain. The CDR3 is 14 amino acids. Germline V gene sequence: CDR1 SGDLS, CDR2 YYNGEE. Trimming removed 4 bases at V and 0 bases at J, with 11 bases between. DNA for the CDR3: TGTGCCAGCAGCCCCTCGACACACTCCTACGAGCAGTACTTC. Translating gives CASSPSTHSYEQYF.

A remark on this clone: An end of the junction does not agree with germline; a read error may underlie this. Other DNA sequences in the same sample also yield this CDR3. The chain joins TRBV19 to TRBJ1-5, with 10 bases lining up with TRBD1. The CDR3 extends over 15 amino acids. Germline CDR1 LNHDA, CDR2 SQIVND (reference sequence). The CDR3 loop reads CASSMGTGVAQPQHF. The CDR3 DNA follows: TGTGCCAGTAGTATGGGGACAGGGGTTGCTCAGCCCCAACATTTT.

V is TRBV7-6 and J is TRBJ1-2, with 8 bases that match TRBD1. Trimming at V came to 6 bases and at J to 2 bases, leaving 8 bases not matched to a gene. Germline CDR1 and CDR2: SGHVS and FNYEAQ. CDR3 length: 15 amino acids. CDR3 residues: CASRLGQDDNYGYTF. CDR3 nucleotides: TGTGCCAGCAGATTGGGACAGGATGACAACTATGGCTACACCTTC.

This clone occurred many times. Other DNA sequences in the same sample also yield this CDR3. The chain uses TRBV5-6 and TRBJ1-2, with D maybe TRBD1 (6 bases). V dropped 3 bases and J dropped 3 bases, with 15 bases sitting between them. Per the germline V gene, CDR1 is SGHDT and CDR2 is YYEEEE. The CDR3 totals 15 residues. The CDR3: CASSYERTDHYGYTF. CDR3 sequence (DNA): TGTGCCAGCAGCTACGAGCGGACAGACCACTATGGCTACACCTTC.

V is TRBV4-1 and J is TRBJ2-3; D might be TRBD1 (7 bases). Germline CDR1 MGHRA, CDR2 YSYEKL. V lost 0 bases and J lost 4, with 14 bases in between. This CDR3 spans 16 amino acids. CDR3 region: CASSQEGGGDPDTQYF. DNA of the CDR3: TGCGCCAGCAGCCAAGAAGGGGGCGGGGACCCAGATACGCAGTATTTT.

This clone was observed a few times. V gene TRBV6-1 combines with J gene TRBJ2-2; 10 bases are shared with TRBD2. V shed 3 bases and J 4 bases; nucleotides not matched to a gene: 5. The CDR3 runs to 16 residues. Germline values: CDR1 MNHNS, CDR2 SASEGT. For the CDR3, the DNA is TGTGCCAGCAGTGACATTAGCGGGAGGAGCACCGGGGAGCTGTTTTTT. Encoded protein: CASSDISGRSTGELFF.

This rearrangement joins TRBV28 to TRBJ1-4; 9 bases are a match to TRBD1. J gave up 6 bases and V 6 bases, and 11 bases lay outside the gene matches. The CDR3 runs 16 residues. Germline V gives CDR1 MDHEN, CDR2 SYDVKM. CDR3 in amino acids: CASSLPYRGRDEKLFF. The CDR3 coding sequence is TGTGCCAGCAGCCTACCCTACAGGGGGCGAGATGAAAAACTGTTTTTT.

The V gene is TRBV27, the J gene TRBJ2-2, with a weak D call TRBD1 (5 bases). The germline V and J ends were trimmed by 8 bases and 2 bases, with 15 bases remaining between them. Germline values: CDR1 MNHEY, CDR2 SMNVEV (reference sequence). The CDR3 runs 15 residues. The CDR3 sequence is CASRQGRANTGELFF. The CDR3 region has the DNA TGTGCCAGCCGACAAGGCAGGGCCAACACCGGGGAGCTGTTTTTT.

The CDR3 here is CAWSVEAGFNSPLHF. CDR3 in DNA: TGTGCCTGGAGTGTAGAGGCAGGATTCAATTCACCCCTCCACTTT. The chain joins TRBV30 to TRBJ1-6; D gene uncertain. This CDR3 contains 15 residues. V lost 0 bases and J lost 7, with 13 bases in between. The V gene's germline CDR1 is GTSNPN and CDR2 SVGIG (reference sequence). Based on the CDR3 plus reference TRBV30 and TRBJ1-6, the full variable domain is SQTIHQWPATLVQPVGSPLSLECTVEGTSNPNLYWYRQAAGRGLQLLFYSVGIGQISSEVPQNLSASRPQDRQFILSSKKLLLSDSGFYLCAWSVEAGFNSPLHFGNGTRLTVT.

In this sample, this clone turned up once. V usage is TRBV7-6 and J usage is TRBJ1-3; a possible D gene is TRBD1 (6 bases). With 3 bases removed from V and 2 bases from J, the gap between germline ends came to 14 bases. This CDR3 region has 16 residues. Germline V gene sequence: CDR1 SGHVS, CDR2 FNYEAQ. The CDR3 nucleotides are TGTGCCAGCAGCTTGGGAGGGACAACGCCTGGAAACACCATATATTTT. This encodes CASSLGGTTPGNTIYF.

Of note for this clone: Other DNA sequences in this sample translate to the same CDR3. This chain links TRBV7-2 with TRBJ2-7; no clear D gene. V was clipped by 1 base and J by 2 bases, with 9 bases between them. The CDR3 spans 14 residues. Germline CDR1 and CDR2: SGHTA and FQGNSA. Here the CDR3 reads CASSLDPGPYEQYF. The CDR3, as DNA: TGTGCCAGCAGCTTAGATCCAGGTCCCTACGAGCAGTACTTC.

The chain uses TRBV6-1 and TRBJ1-5, with a weak D call TRBD1 (5 bases). Trimming pared 7 bases from V and 6 bases from J, leaving 16 bases between. Germline CDR1 MNHNS, CDR2 SASEGT. The CDR3 length is 14 residues. This chain's CDR3 is CASKETVGSQPQHF. The CDR3 bases are TGTGCCAGCAAAGAGACAGTCGGGTCTCAGCCCCAGCATTTT.

The chain uses TRBV4-1 and TRBJ2-1, with 16 bases identical to TRBD2. After removal of 4 bases from V and 6 bases from J, the junction contained 9 bases not matched to a gene. Germline assignment: CDR1 MGHRA and CDR2 YSYEKL. The CDR3 runs to 18 residues. The CDR3 sequence: CASSRPGLAGGPGNEQFF. The CDR3 region has the DNA TGCGCCAGCAGCCGGCCGGGACTAGCGGGAGGGCCCGGCAATGAGCAGTTCTTC.

The chain employs TRBV19 and TRBJ1-5; D remains ambiguous. The V end lost 5 bases, the J end lost 5 bases, and 7 bases lay between the germline ends. Germline V CDR1 and CDR2: LNHDA, SQIVND (reference sequence). The CDR3 spans 12 residues. As DNA, the CDR3 is TGTGCCAGTAGTGTGACCTATCAGCCCCAGCATTTT. Translated: CASSVTYQPQHF.

The chain's CDR3 is CASSLGPGQNTEAFF. CDR3 bases: TGTGCCAGCAGCTTAGGACCGGGACAGAATACTGAAGCTTTCTTT. This chain links TRBV7-8 with TRBJ1-1; 7 bases fit TRBD1. CDR3 length: 15 residues. J was trimmed by 5 bases and V by 1 base; bases with no gene match: 7. Germline V gene data show CDR1 as SGHVS and CDR2 as FQNEAQ.

The gene calls are TRBV4-2 and TRBJ1-2; D gene uncertain. This CDR3 has 17 residues. Germline V gene data show CDR1 as LGHNA and CDR2 as YNFKEQ. The ends were cut back, 4 bases at V and 4 bases at J, with 22 bases in the middle. For the CDR3, the DNA is TGTGCCAGCAGCCTCCCCGTGGCGCCCCCCTACAGCTATGGCTACACCTTC. Translating it yields CASSLPVAPPYSYGYTF.

The rearrangement joins TRBV7-6 to TRBJ2-5; 8 nucleotides line up with TRBD1. V trimming: 1 base; J trimming: 4 bases; junction bases outside the gene matches: 8. The CDR3 loop spans 16 amino acids. CDR1 SGHVS and CDR2 FNYEAQ come from the germline V gene. The CDR3 nucleotides read TGTGCCAGCAGCTTAGTTGCAGGGGGCGGAGGAGAGACCCAGTACTTC. It specifies CASSLVAGGGGETQYF.

As regards this clone: The sample contains more than one DNA sequence encoding this CDR3. The chain combines TRBV9 with TRBJ1-1; 10 nucleotides align to TRBD1. Unmatched junction bases numbered 7, after V lost 3 bases and J lost 5 bases. Germline CDR1 is SGDLS and CDR2 is YYNGEE. The CDR3 is 15 amino acids. The chain's CDR3 is CASSAPDRGGTEAFF. For the CDR3, the DNA is TGTGCCAGCAGCGCACCGGACAGGGGGGGTACTGAAGCTTTCTTT.

This clone appeared once. The chain uses TRBV27 and TRBJ2-7; tentative D call: TRBD2 (6 bases). CDR1 is MNHEY and CDR2 is SMNVEV in the germline V gene (reference sequence). This CDR3 is 12 amino acids long. The ends were cut back, 6 bases at V and 6 bases at J, with 12 bases in the middle. DNA for the CDR3: TGTGCCAGCAGATCCGGGGGTACCGAGCAGTACTTC. This encodes CASRSGGTEQYF.

This clone has a count of ten or more. The chain combines TRBV27 with TRBJ1-2; 7 bases agree with TRBD1. The length of the CDR3 is 15 residues. Per germline, CDR1 MNHEY and CDR2 SMNVEV (reference sequence). V shed 2 bases, J shed 7 bases, and the junction held 10 bases outside the gene matches. The CDR3 nucleotides read TGTGCCAGCAGTTTAATCGGGACAGCAACGGGTGGCTACACCTTC. Protein product: CASSLIGTATGGYTF.

The rearrangement links TRBV19 to TRBJ1-2; no clear D. Germline V gene data show CDR1 as LNHDA and CDR2 as SQIVND (reference sequence). V dropped 9 bases and J dropped 3 bases, with 11 bases sitting between them. CDR3 length equals 12 residues. This CDR3 reads CASEDGYYGYTF. The CDR3 bases are TGTGCCAGCGAGGACGGATACTATGGCTACACCTTC.

This clone was seen once. The DNA for the CDR3 is TGTGCCAGCAGAAATAACAGGGTGGGTGGCTACACCTTC. It codes for CASRNNRVGGYTF. The chain joins TRBV11-2 to TRBJ1-2; a possible D gene is TRBD1 (6 bases). V gave up 6 bases and J gave up 7 bases, with 15 bases separating them. The CDR3 is made up of 13 amino acids. The germline gives CDR1 SGHAT, CDR2 FQNNGV.

This sequence joins TRBV27 and TRBJ2-7, with D perhaps given as TRBD1 or TRBD2 (6 bases each). CDR3 length: 12 amino acids. Trimming pared 6 bases from V and 6 bases from J, leaving 12 bases between. The germline CDR1 and CDR2 sequences are MNHEY and SMNVEV (reference sequence). CDR3 in DNA: TGTGCCAGCAGCTCCAGGGGAGGCGAGCAGTACTTC. It specifies CASSSRGGEQYF.

The chain recombines TRBV7-2 with TRBJ2-4; possible D gene TRBD1, 5 bases. Trimming pared 3 bases from V and 0 bases from J, leaving 6 bases between. Germline CDR1 is SGHTA and CDR2 is FQGNSA. The CDR3 loop spans 14 amino acids. Here the CDR3 DNA reads TGTGCCAGCAGCTTGACAGTAGCCAAAAACATTCAGTACTTC. Translated: CASSLTVAKNIQYF.

The chain recombines TRBV2 with TRBJ1-4; D is uncertain. CDR3 length: 13 residues. Trimming removed 5 bases at V and 0 bases at J, with 4 bases between. CDR1 and CDR2 from the germline V gene are SNHLY and FYNNEI. In DNA form, the CDR3 reads TGTGCCAGCAGTTCTGCAACTAATGAAAAACTGTTTTTT. Translated, it gives CASSSATNEKLFF.

Only one count was recorded for this clone. The chain uses TRBV5-5 and TRBJ2-7; TRBD2 matches at 9 bases. V was clipped by 0 bases and J by 0 bases; unmatched bases: 7. The CDR3 spans 17 residues. In germline, CDR1 is SGHKS, CDR2 YYEKEE (reference sequence). CDR3 DNA: TGTGCCAGCAGCTTGGGGCCCCTAGCGGGAAACTCCTACGAGCAGTACTTC. It encodes CASSLGPLAGNSYEQYF. The variable domain in full, with the rest retrieved from reference TRBV5-5 and TRBJ2-7, is DAGVTQSPTHLIKTRGQQVTLRCSPISGHKSVSWYQQVLGQGPQFIFQYYEKEERGRGNFPDRFSARQFPNYSSELNVNALLLGDSALYLCASSLGPLAGNSYEQYFGPGTRLTVT.

The chain combines TRBV6-6 with TRBJ2-3, with a weak D call TRBD1 (6 bases). CDR1 is MNHNY, CDR2 SVGAGI, per germline (reference sequence). V was cut by 5 bases and J by 2 bases, with 17 bases left in between. CDR3 length: 16 amino acids. In DNA, the CDR3 is TGTGCCAGCAGTCTTAAAACAGGGACCTTCACAGATACGCAGTATTTT. Translation gives CASSLKTGTFTDTQYF.

V and J are TRBV7-8 and TRBJ2-1, with 9 bases that match TRBD2. The CDR3 spans 19 residues. CDR1 is SGHVS, CDR2 FQNEAQ, per germline. J gave up 7 bases and V 1 base, and 17 bases lay outside the gene matches. The CDR3 sequence: CASSLDWVAGGGLGNEQFF. CDR3 coding DNA: TGTGCCAGCAGCTTAGATTGGGTGGCGGGAGGGGGCTTAGGGAATGAGCAGTTCTTC.

Only a few counts were recorded for this clone. The rearrangement uses TRBV7-2 and TRBJ1-1; D remains ambiguous. Germline CDR1 and CDR2: SGHTA and FQGNSA. This CDR3 is built from 16 residues. Trimming pared 2 bases from V and 4 bases from J, leaving 17 bases between. The CDR3 sequence is CASSLNPTGRGTEAFF. The CDR3 region has the DNA TGTGCCAGCAGCTTAAATCCTACGGGTCGGGGCACTGAAGCTTTCTTT.

Notes on this clone: Other nucleotide sequences in the sample specify the same CDR3. This sequence joins TRBV19 and TRBJ2-1, with 9 positions matching TRBD1. The CDR3 contains 11 residues. Germline CDR1 is LNHDA and CDR2 is SQIVND (reference sequence). With 8 bases clipped from V and 8 bases from J, the junction kept 1 base outside the gene matches. The CDR3 here is CASDRGYEQFF. CDR3 bases: TGTGCCAGTGACAGGGGGTATGAGCAGTTCTTC. Drawing the rest from reference TRBV19 and TRBJ2-1, the complete variable domain is DGGITQSPKYLFRKEGQNVTLSCEQNLNHDAMYWYRQDPGQGLRLIYYSQIVNDFQKGDIAEGYSVSREKKESFPLTVTSAQKNPTAFYLCASDRGYEQFFGPGTRLTVL.